This TCR beta chain was identified during a study of human T cells and chemical hapten exposure. Each CDR3 protein is one row after TCRdb ran MiXCR on the RACE reads. The sample contains about 70,000 distinct CDR3 sequences, roughly 9.8% of which appear only once. The table lists this clonotype with many counts. V lost 0 bases and J 8 bases, leaving 13 bases between the germline ends. Looked up from germline, CDR1 is LGHNA and CDR2 is YSLEER. This CDR3 region has 14 residues. Time point noted: patch test 1, 2 weeks after DPC sensitization. Sample treatment: therapeutic diphenylcyclopropenone sensitization with weekly scalp DPC. Only after blood had been drawn was each patch test applied.

The source is a middle-aged woman with alopecia areata. Some clones in this sample may be carry-over from other donors' samples. Sequencing was performed on whole blood, taken in connection with sensitization to the hapten diphenylcyclopropenone (DPC). J is TRBJ1-2 and V is TRBV4-3, with D tentatively TRBD1 (5 bases). CDR3 amino acids: CASSQDPRAFGYTF. The CDR3 nucleotides are TGCGCCAGCAGCCAAGACCCCAGGGCGTTCGGCTACACCTTC.